These 20 T cell receptor beta chains were all obtained from the same sample, sequenced in a study of blood T cell repertoires in COVID-19. Produced via immunoSEQ multiplex PCR; TCRdb's table is partial and in-frame only. This table has approximately 200,000 clones, about 80% appearing once. Sequenced: PBMCs or T cells enriched from blood (not recorded which). The receptors shown here come from a man aged 35 to 55 who had recovered from COVID-19.

The chain combines TRBV3-1 (or the pseudogene TRBV3-2) with TRBJ2-3; D call uncertain. Germline V gene lookup returns CDR1 LGHDT and CDR2 YNNKEL (reference sequence). The CDR3 runs to 15 residues. V gave up 0 bases and J gave up 3 bases, with 10 bases separating them. This CDR3 is CASSQEVVTTDTQYF. The CDR3 DNA is TGTGCCAGCAGCCAAGAGGTAGTAACTACAGATACGCAGTATTTT.

CDR3 bases: TGTGCCAGCAGTTACTCGGGAGGACTAGAAGCTTTCTTT. Encoded protein: CASSYSGGLEAFF. The chain is built from TRBV6-6 and TRBJ1-1; D is unclear. V was trimmed by 0 bases and J by 8 bases, leaving 10 bases between them. The germline V gene has CDR1 MNHNY and CDR2 SVGAGI (reference sequence). The CDR3 totals 13 residues.

This clone came up a few times. This chain links TRBV5-8 with TRBJ2-2; the D gene is possibly TRBD1 (6 bases). Germline V gene data show CDR1 as SGHTS and CDR2 as YDEGEE. The CDR3 is 14 residues long. Trimming removed 5 bases from V and 2 bases from J, with 10 bases in between. The CDR3 nucleotides are TGTGCCAGCAGGGACAGACTTAACACCGGGGAGCTGTTTTTT. Encoded protein: CASRDRLNTGELFF. The variable domain in full, completed from reference TRBV5-8 and TRBJ2-2, reads EAGVTQSPTHLIKTRGQQATLRCSPISGHTSVYWYQQALGLGLQFLLWYDEGEERNRGNFPPRFSGRQFPNYSSELNVNALELEDSALYLCASRDRLNTGELFFGEGSRLTVL.

The chain joins TRBV20-1 to TRBJ1-5; possibly TRBD1 for D (6 bases). The germline V gene encodes CDR1 DFQATT and CDR2 SNEGSKA (reference sequence). The V gene lost 3 bases and the J gene lost 6 bases, with 15 bases spanning the gap. This CDR3 region has 14 residues. The CDR3: CSASETGESQPQHF. The CDR3 nucleotides are TGCAGTGCTAGTGAGACAGGAGAAAGTCAGCCCCAGCATTTT.

The CDR3 nucleotides read TGTGCCAGCAGTGAAAGGACAGCTGGAAACACCATATATTTT. It yields the protein CASSERTAGNTIYF. The chain uses TRBV2 and TRBJ1-3; D is possibly TRBD1 (6 bases). The CDR3 consists of 14 residues. Germline V gene lookup returns CDR1 SNHLY and CDR2 FYNNEI. Trimming shortened V by 2 bases and J by 2 bases, and 7 bases separated the two germline ends.

The rearrangement links TRBV12-3 or TRBV12-4 to TRBJ1-1, with TRBD1 identical over 8 bases. The CDR3 is 12 residues long. The V gene end was trimmed by 4 bases and the J gene end by 10 bases; junction bases not matched to a gene: 5. In DNA form, the CDR3 reads TGTGCCAGCAGTTCTGGACAGGGAAGAGCTTTCTTT. This translates into CASSSGQGRAFF.

The chain couples TRBV19 to TRBJ1-1; a weak D match, TRBD1 (5 bases). The CDR3 sequence is 13 residues long. Trimming removed 6 bases from V and 1 base from J, with 9 bases in between. Germline CDR1 is LNHDA and CDR2 is SQIVND (reference sequence). This CDR3 reads CASRSTGNTEAFF. In DNA form, the CDR3 reads TGTGCCAGTAGAAGCACAGGGAACACTGAAGCTTTCTTT.

This clone has just one count. The chain uses TRBV6-5 and TRBJ2-3, with D possibly being TRBD1 (5 bases). The CDR3 contains 14 residues. CDR1 is MNHEY and CDR2 is SVGAGI in the germline V gene. Deletions cut 1 base from V and 5 bases from J, with 10 bases between. The chain's CDR3 is CASSYLYRQDTQYF. The CDR3 coding sequence is TGTGCCAGCAGTTACTTATACAGGCAAGATACGCAGTATTTT.

The chain couples TRBV29-1 to TRBJ2-7, with D maybe TRBD2 (5 bases). Per the germline V gene, CDR1 is SQVTM and CDR2 is ANQGSEA. The CDR3 consists of 12 residues. The germline V and J ends were trimmed by 6 bases and 6 bases, with 15 bases remaining between them. The CDR3 here is CSVRTSTREQYF. CDR3 bases: TGCAGCGTCCGGACTTCTACCCGCGAGCAGTACTTC.

The chain uses TRBV3-1 (or the pseudogene TRBV3-2) and TRBJ1-1; D remains ambiguous. V shed 5 bases and J shed 4 bases, with 14 bases lying between them. This CDR3 region has 14 residues. CDR1 is LGHDT and CDR2 is YNNKEL in the germline V gene (reference sequence). This CDR3 is CASSSVGGITEAFF. The CDR3 DNA sequence: TGTGCCAGCAGCTCTGTAGGCGGGATCACTGAAGCTTTCTTT.

The chain employs TRBV11-2 and TRBJ2-2, with 12 bases matching TRBD2. CDR3 length equals 15 residues. The V segment lost 5 bases and the J segment 6 bases; nucleotides outside the gene matches: 4. The germline gives CDR1 SGHAT, CDR2 FQNNGV. The CDR3 DNA reads as TGTGCCAGCAGCCGACTAGCGGGGGTTCCCGGGGAGCTGTTTTTT. Its protein product is CASSRLAGVPGELFF.

This clone was observed a few times. The chain combines TRBV4-2 with TRBJ1-5; D call uncertain. V gave up 4 bases and J gave up 2 bases, with 15 bases separating them. Per germline, CDR1 LGHNA and CDR2 YNFKEQ. The CDR3 is 16 residues long. The CDR3 region is CASSLTRRVGNQPQHF. The CDR3, as DNA: TGTGCCAGCAGCCTTACGAGGAGGGTCGGCAATCAGCCCCAGCATTTT.

The V and J genes are TRBV4-1 and TRBJ1-2, with a weak D call TRBD1 (6 bases). The length of the CDR3 is 14 residues. Germline V lookup: CDR1 MGHRA, CDR2 YSYEKL. V lost 0 bases and J 6 bases, leaving 11 bases between the germline ends. This chain's CDR3 is CASSQEGRGDGYTF. CDR3 nucleotides: TGCGCCAGCAGCCAAGAAGGGAGGGGGGATGGCTACACCTTC.

This sequence joins TRBV28 and TRBJ1-2; 8 positions match TRBD1. Losses at the gene ends were 6 bases for V and 14 bases for J; bases not matched to a gene: 23. Germline CDR1 MDHEN, CDR2 SYDVKM. The CDR3 runs to 16 residues. The DNA of the CDR3 is TGTGCCAGCAGCCCTCTAGTTTACGAGGACAGGGCTCGGTGGACCTTC. Its translation is CASSPLVYEDRARWTF.

The rearrangement joins TRBV15 to TRBJ1-5; 7 bases align to TRBD1. Germline V gene lookup returns CDR1 LNHNV and CDR2 YYDKDF (reference sequence). The CDR3 sequence is 15 residues long. J was trimmed by 6 bases and V by 5 bases; bases with no gene match: 10. The CDR3 DNA follows: TGTGCCACCAGCTACCAGACAGGGAATTCTCAGCCCCAGCATTTT. It codes for CATSYQTGNSQPQHF.

The rearrangement links TRBV5-1 to TRBJ2-2, with a weak D call TRBD2 (6 bases). Trimming cost V 10 bases and J 5 bases, with 24 bases left between them. The CDR3 runs 16 residues. CDR1 and CDR2 from the germline V gene are SGHRS and YFSETQ. The CDR3 loop reads CACSISPGERTGELFF. Written as DNA, the CDR3 is TGCGCCTGCTCAATATCACCGGGGGAGCGTACCGGGGAGCTGTTTTTT.

The chain couples TRBV5-1 to TRBJ1-1, with 10 bases that match TRBD1. V dropped 5 bases and J dropped 4; count of bases not matched to a gene: 5. The CDR3 sequence is 14 residues long. The germline V gene encodes CDR1 SGHRS and CDR2 YFSETQ. The CDR3, as DNA: TGCGCCAGCAGGACAGGGGGCGTAGGCACTGAAGCTTTCTTT. Its translation is CASRTGGVGTEAFF.

The chain has TRBV11-3 and TRBJ1-2, with a weak D call TRBD1 (5 bases). The CDR3 spans 16 residues. CDR1 and CDR2 from the germline V gene are SGHNT and YENEEA. Trimming pared 7 bases from V and 0 bases from J, leaving 18 bases between. The CDR3 sequence is CASTLSGGEPNYGYTF. Here the CDR3 DNA reads TGTGCCAGCACCCTCTCGGGAGGGGAGCCTAACTATGGCTACACCTTC.

The chain combines TRBV19 with TRBJ2-2, with D possibly matching TRBD1 (5 bases). The germline V and J ends were trimmed by 7 bases and 2 bases, with 11 bases remaining between them. Germline V gene sequence: CDR1 LNHDA, CDR2 SQIVND (reference sequence). This CDR3 region has 14 residues. The CDR3 DNA sequence: TGTGCCAGTATGCAACAGGCTAACACCGGGGAGCTGTTTTTT. This sequence encodes CASMQQANTGELFF.

The chain links TRBV5-1 to TRBJ2-7; D is unresolved. CDR3 length: 14 amino acids. From germline, CDR1 is SGHRS and CDR2 YFSETQ. Deletions cut 5 bases from V and 2 bases from J, with 14 bases between. CDR3 in DNA: TGCGCCAGCAGAAAGGAGATTAGAACCTACGAGCAGTACTTC. Translated, it gives CASRKEIRTYEQYF.